The 14 T cell receptor beta chains reported below all come from one sample, sequenced in a study of blood T cell repertoires in COVID-19. The table came from immunoSEQ multiplex PCR; TCRdb's copy has only in-frame clones and leaves some out. The sample has roughly 200,000 clones, 70% to 90% seen once. Specimen: peripheral blood. The source is a woman in her late teens or twenties who had recovered from COVID-19.

The rearrangement uses TRBV3-1 (or the pseudogene TRBV3-2) and TRBJ2-5; D not certain. V gave up 0 bases and J gave up 2 bases, with 7 bases separating them. Germline V gives CDR1 LGHDT, CDR2 YNNKEL (reference sequence). The length of the CDR3 is 14 residues. DNA for the CDR3: TGTGCCAGCAGCCAAGAGTTCAATCAAGAGACCCAGTACTTC. Protein sequence: CASSQEFNQETQYF.

The sample holds one count of this clone. The chain has TRBV10-3 and TRBJ1-6; TRBD1 aligns across 9 bases. V lost 0 bases and J lost 7; bases outside the gene matches: 4. The CDR3 contains 16 residues. Germline loops: CDR1 ENHRY, CDR2 SYGVKD. CDR3 in amino acids: CAISESTGGGNSPLHF. The CDR3 coding sequence is TGTGCCATCAGTGAGTCGACAGGGGGGGGAAATTCACCCCTCCACTTT.

CDR3 in amino acids: CASSYYRVTGELFF. As DNA, the CDR3 is TGTGCCAGCAGCTACTACAGGGTAACCGGGGAGCTGTTTTTT. The chain uses TRBV28 and TRBJ2-2; D might be TRBD1 (6 bases). V shed 6 bases and J shed 5 bases, with 13 bases lying between them. Per the germline V gene, CDR1 is MDHEN and CDR2 is SYDVKM. The CDR3 spans 14 residues.

J is TRBJ2-1 and V is TRBV6-1; 7 nucleotides align to TRBD2. Per the germline V gene, CDR1 is MNHNS and CDR2 is SASEGT. CDR3 length: 17 amino acids. Germline trimming cut 1 base from V and 4 bases from J; bases unmatched to any gene: 10. The CDR3 DNA reads TGTGCCAGCAGTGAAGAAAGTTGGGCTAGCGGATACAATGAGCAGTTCTTC. It translates to CASSEESWASGYNEQFF.

The V call is TRBV28, the J call TRBJ1-2; 7 nucleotides match TRBD1. With 3 bases clipped from V and 5 bases from J, the junction kept 9 bases outside the gene matches. Germline lookup yields CDR1 MDHEN and CDR2 SYDVKM. The CDR3 is 15 amino acids. The CDR3 nucleotides are TGTGCCAGCAGTTTTGACGGGACAGCAAGGTATGGCTACACCTTC. This gives the protein CASSFDGTARYGYTF.

The chain couples TRBV14 to TRBJ1-3; no reliable D call. CDR3 length: 15 amino acids. CDR1 and CDR2 (germline): SGHDN, FVKESK. V dropped 2 bases and J dropped 0 bases, with 8 bases sitting between them. The CDR3 coding sequence is TGTGCCAGCAGCCAACTACTGAGCTCTGGAAACACCATATATTTT. It specifies CASSQLLSSGNTIYF.

The rearrangement joins TRBV6-4 to TRBJ1-2; TRBD1 matches at 7 bases. The CDR3 length is 14 residues. Germline CDR1 is MRHNA and CDR2 is SNTAGT. V lost 2 bases, J lost 5 bases, and 5 bases stayed unmatched. This chain's CDR3 is CASSDPTRGYGYTF. CDR3 DNA: TGTGCCAGCAGTGACCCGACCAGGGGGTATGGCTACACCTTC.

The chain carries TRBV9 and TRBJ1-2; no firm D call. V was cut by 0 bases and J by 2 bases, with 5 bases left in between. CDR3 length: 13 residues. Looked up from germline, CDR1 is SGDLS and CDR2 is YYNGEE. The CDR3 is CASSVGGNYGYTF. DNA of the CDR3: TGTGCCAGCAGCGTAGGAGGGAACTATGGCTACACCTTC.

The V call is TRBV29-1, the J call TRBJ2-7; TRBD1 is a possible D gene (5 bases). Germline V gene data show CDR1 as SQVTM and CDR2 as ANQGSEA. The CDR3 sequence is 11 residues long. V was trimmed by 5 bases and J by 4 bases, leaving 9 bases between them. CDR3 loop: CSVTTEYEQYF. Written as DNA, the CDR3 is TGCAGCGTTACGACAGAATACGAGCAGTACTTC.

The table lists this clone with a count of one. This rearrangement joins TRBV6-5 to TRBJ1-5; perhaps TRBD1 as D (6 bases). Trimming removed 5 bases at V and 1 base at J, with 12 bases between. The CDR3 sequence is 15 residues long. Germline CDR1 is MNHEY and CDR2 is SVGAGI. CDR3 coding DNA: TGTGCCAGCAGTATAACAGGGTCGAGCAATCAGCCCCAGCATTTT. Protein: CASSITGSSNQPQHF.

This chain uses TRBV11-1 with TRBJ2-3; D might be TRBD1 (6 bases). Deletions cut 3 bases from V and 5 bases from J, with 9 bases between. The germline CDR1 and CDR2 sequences are SGHAT and FQDESV (reference sequence). This CDR3 has 13 amino acids. The CDR3 DNA reads TGTGCCAGCAGCTTTCAACAGGGAGATACGCAGTATTTT. The encoded protein is CASSFQQGDTQYF.

This chain uses TRBV5-4 with TRBJ2-2; 15 nucleotides align to TRBD2. Per the germline V gene, CDR1 is SGHNT and CDR2 is YYREEE (reference sequence). V dropped 4 bases and J dropped 1; count of bases not matched to a gene: 5. The CDR3 covers 18 residues. CDR3 in amino acids: CASSRGGLAGGNTGELFF. The CDR3 DNA sequence: TGTGCCAGCAGCCGGGGGGGACTAGCGGGAGGGAACACCGGGGAGCTGTTTTTT.

The DNA of the CDR3 is TGTGCCAGCAGTGATTATTTGGAGCAGTACTTC. As protein: CASSDYLEQYF. The genes are TRBV6-1 and TRBJ2-7; no definite D call. Per germline, CDR1 MNHNS and CDR2 SASEGT. The CDR3 loop spans 11 amino acids. The V end lost 3 bases, the J end lost 7 bases, and 7 bases lay between the germline ends.

V and J are TRBV7-3 and TRBJ1-5; no clear D. V lost 5 bases, J lost 10 bases, and 15 bases lay in between. The germline gives CDR1 SGHTA, CDR2 FQGTGA. The CDR3 is made up of 13 amino acids. The CDR3 DNA reads as TGTGCCAGCAGCGAACAGACATTGAATCCCCAGCATTTT. Encoded protein: CASSEQTLNPQHF.